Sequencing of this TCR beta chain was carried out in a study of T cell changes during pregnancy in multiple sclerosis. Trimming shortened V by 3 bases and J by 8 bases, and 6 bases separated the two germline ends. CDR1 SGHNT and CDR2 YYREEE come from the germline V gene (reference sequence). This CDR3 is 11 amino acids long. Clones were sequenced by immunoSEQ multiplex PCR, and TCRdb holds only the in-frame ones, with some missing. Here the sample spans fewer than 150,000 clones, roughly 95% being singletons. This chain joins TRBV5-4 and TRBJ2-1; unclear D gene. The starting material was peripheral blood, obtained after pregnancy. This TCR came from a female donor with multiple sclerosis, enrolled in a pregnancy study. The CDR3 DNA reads TGTGCCAGCAGCTCACAGTATGAGCAGTTCTTC. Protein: CASSSQYEQFF.